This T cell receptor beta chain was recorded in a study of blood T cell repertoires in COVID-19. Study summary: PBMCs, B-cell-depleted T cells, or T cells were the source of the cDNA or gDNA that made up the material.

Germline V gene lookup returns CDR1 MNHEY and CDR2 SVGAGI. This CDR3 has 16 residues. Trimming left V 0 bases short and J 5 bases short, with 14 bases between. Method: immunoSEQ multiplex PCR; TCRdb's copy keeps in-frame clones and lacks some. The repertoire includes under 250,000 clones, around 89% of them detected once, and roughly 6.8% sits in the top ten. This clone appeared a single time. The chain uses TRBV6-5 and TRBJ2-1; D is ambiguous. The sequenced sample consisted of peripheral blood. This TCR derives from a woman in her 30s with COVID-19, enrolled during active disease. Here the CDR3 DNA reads TGTGCCAGCAGTTACTCGATTGAAGCCCTCCACAATGAGCAGTTCTTC. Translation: CASSYSIEALHNEQFF.